This TCR beta chain was found in a study of blood T cell repertoires in COVID-19. Across the study: Italy, Spain and the United States were the sources of the convalescent and acute COVID-19 samples. Sample material is recorded as cDNA or gDNA derived from T cells, B-cell-depleted T cells, or PBMCs.

Authors' analysis steps: Researchers report that nucleated cell counts were estimated from reference gene primer amplification. Libraries were prepared by immunoSEQ multiplex PCR; TCRdb keeps only in-frame clonotypes and omits some of them. The V and J calls and clone size are taken from that table; D and trimming were inferred from the DNA. The profile shows under 50,000 clones, around 89% of them singletons. CDR3 length equals 17 residues. The junction had 11 bases not matched to a gene; V was cut back by 0 bases and J by 4 bases. Germline V lookup: CDR1 SGHRS, CDR2 YFSETQ. Sequencing input: peripheral blood. This chain links TRBV5-1 with TRBJ2-5, with TRBD1 matching 8 bases. The TCR originated in a man aged 65-85 years with active COVID-19. DNA for the CDR3: TGCGCCAGCAGCTTGGTAGCCCGGACAGGGTCTGGAGAGACCCAGTACTTC. Residues: CASSLVARTGSGETQYF.